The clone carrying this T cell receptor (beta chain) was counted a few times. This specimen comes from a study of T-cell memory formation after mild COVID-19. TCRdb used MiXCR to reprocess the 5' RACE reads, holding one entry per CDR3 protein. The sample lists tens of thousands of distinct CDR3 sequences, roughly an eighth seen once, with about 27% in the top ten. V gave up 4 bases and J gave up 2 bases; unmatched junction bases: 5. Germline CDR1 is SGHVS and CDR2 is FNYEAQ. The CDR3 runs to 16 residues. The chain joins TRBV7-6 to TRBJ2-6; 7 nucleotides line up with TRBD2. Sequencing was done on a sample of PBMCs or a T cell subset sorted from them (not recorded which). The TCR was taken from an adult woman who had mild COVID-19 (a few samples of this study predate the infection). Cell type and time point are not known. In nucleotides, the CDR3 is TGTGCCAGCAGCTGGGGGGGGTTGACTGGGGCCAACGTCCTGACTTTC. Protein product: CASSWGGLTGANVLTF.